Presented here are 13 T cell receptor beta chains from one specimen sequenced in a study of naive CD8 T cells in extremely preterm neonates. The table came from immunoSEQ multiplex PCR; TCRdb's copy has only in-frame clones and leaves some out. The table has over 5,000 clones, 97% seen once. Sequenced sample: naive CD8+ T cells from blood. These TCRs come from a human donor in good health.

The V gene is TRBV9, the J gene TRBJ1-5; D gene ambiguous. V dropped 4 bases and J dropped 2 bases, with 7 bases sitting between them. CDR3 size: 13 residues. Germline CDR1 and CDR2: SGDLS and YYNGEE. Written as DNA, the CDR3 is TGTGCCAGCAGCCCATCGGGCAATCAGCCCCAGCATTTT. Its protein product is CASSPSGNQPQHF.

The chain has TRBV27 and TRBJ2-5, with TRBD2 identical over 8 bases. Near its end, the DNA agrees better with TRBJ2-7, so the J call may be wrong. This CDR3 has 15 residues. CDR1 MNHEY and CDR2 SMNVEV come from the germline V gene (reference sequence). The CDR3 here is CASSLMSGSMNEQYF. CDR3 sequence (DNA): TGTGCCAGCAGTTTAATGAGCGGGAGTATGAACGAGCAGTACTTC.

This chain connects TRBV7-9 to TRBJ2-2; D might be TRBD2 (7 bases). V lost 5 bases and J 3 bases, leaving 22 bases between the germline ends. CDR3 size: 18 residues. Germline lookup yields CDR1 SEHNR and CDR2 FQNEAQ (reference sequence). The CDR3 DNA follows: TGTGCCAGCAGCATCAACAGGGCTAGCGGTAGGGACACCGGGGAGCTGTTTTTT. It codes for CASSINRASGRDTGELFF.

The J gene is TRBJ2-2, the V gene TRBV4-1; TRBD1 agrees at 8 bases. Trimming took 4 bases from V and 1 from J; bases not matched to a gene: 5. This CDR3 comprises 16 residues. The germline V gene has CDR1 MGHRA and CDR2 YSYEKL. In DNA form, the CDR3 reads TGCGCCAGCAGCCCCTACAGGGGGGAGAACACCGGGGAGCTGTTTTTT. As protein: CASSPYRGENTGELFF.

The chain combines TRBV4-2 with TRBJ2-7; TRBD2 matches 8 bases. The germline gives CDR1 LGHNA, CDR2 YNFKEQ. With V trimmed by 0 bases and J by 2 bases, 9 bases remained unmatched. The CDR3 runs to 17 residues. This chain's CDR3 is CASSQEGGSGGTYEQYF. In nucleotides, the CDR3 is TGTGCCAGCAGCCAAGAGGGAGGAAGCGGGGGAACCTACGAGCAGTACTTC.

The chain links TRBV28 to TRBJ1-1; the match to TRBD1 covers 8 bases. The V gene end was trimmed by 3 bases and the J gene end by 0 bases; junction bases not matched to a gene: 3. This CDR3 has 15 residues. CDR1 and CDR2 (germline): MDHEN, SYDVKM. CDR3 nucleotide sequence: TGTGCCAGCAGTTTGACAGGGGCCATGAACACTGAAGCTTTCTTT. Amino acids: CASSLTGAMNTEAFF.

Here the CDR3 reads CASSPTSGRQYNEQFF. The CDR3, as DNA: TGTGCCAGCAGCCCGACTAGCGGGAGGCAATACAATGAGCAGTTCTTC. V gene TRBV7-9 combines with J gene TRBJ2-1; TRBD2 matches at 13 bases. The CDR3 totals 16 residues. Germline CDR1 reads SEHNR; CDR2 reads FQNEAQ (reference sequence). V dropped 5 bases and J dropped 4; count of bases not matched to a gene: 5. The full variable domain, completed using reference TRBV7-9 and TRBJ2-1, is DTGVSQNPRHKITKRGQNVTFRCDPISEHNRLYWYRQTLGQGPEFLTYFQNEAQLEKSRLLSDRFSAERPKGSFSTLEIQRTEQGDSAMYLCASSPTSGRQYNEQFFGPGTRLTVL.

The chain combines TRBV19 with TRBJ2-7, with 9 bases fitting TRBD1. Germline CDR1 and CDR2: LNHDA and SQIVND (reference sequence). V lost 3 bases to trimming and J lost 12 bases; unmatched junction nucleotides: 6. The CDR3 sequence is 12 residues long. CDR3 DNA sequence: TGTGCCAGTAGTATGACAGGGGGGAGGCTGTACGTC. Encoded protein: CASSMTGGRLYV.

The V and J genes are TRBV15 and TRBJ1-4, with 11 bases lining up with TRBD1. Losses at the gene ends were 6 bases for V and 0 bases for J; bases not matched to a gene: 6. Germline V gene data show CDR1 as LNHNV and CDR2 as YYDKDF (reference sequence). The length of the CDR3 is 17 residues. The chain's CDR3 is CATRDGTGGATNEKLFF. Here the CDR3 DNA reads TGTGCCACCAGGGACGGGACAGGGGGAGCAACTAATGAAAAACTGTTTTTT.

CDR3 DNA: TGTGCCAGTAGGTTCAAACAGGTTTACTCTGGGGCCAACGTCCTGACTTTC. It is translated as CASRFKQVYSGANVLTF. This sequence joins TRBV19 and TRBJ2-6, with D maybe TRBD1 (5 bases). Trimming removed 6 bases from V and 0 bases from J, with 15 bases in between. CDR1 LNHDA and CDR2 SQIVND come from the germline V gene (reference sequence). CDR3 length equals 17 residues.

This clone occurred once. The gene calls are TRBV4-2 and TRBJ1-3; D may be TRBD1 (6 bases). The germline CDR1 and CDR2 sequences are LGHNA and YNFKEQ. The V end was cut by 4 bases, the J end by 5 bases, with 18 bases between. This CDR3 has 16 residues. CDR3 DNA: TGTGCCAGCAGCCTGAGAGGGACGGACAGACGAAACACCATATATTTT. The encoded protein is CASSLRGTDRRNTIYF.

The genes are TRBV7-9 and TRBJ2-5, with 12 bases identical to TRBD1. This CDR3 comprises 15 residues. The V gene end was trimmed by 5 bases and the J gene end by 4 bases; junction bases not matched to a gene: 5. CDR1 and CDR2 from the germline V gene are SEHNR and FQNEAQ (reference sequence). The CDR3 DNA is TGTGCCAGCAGCGAAGGGACAGGGGGCTTAGAGACCCAGTACTTC. Its protein product is CASSEGTGGLETQYF.

The V call is TRBV28, the J call TRBJ2-5, with 11 positions matching TRBD1. Germline values: CDR1 MDHEN, CDR2 SYDVKM. Unmatched junction bases numbered 13, after V lost 6 bases and J lost 1 base. The CDR3 length is 18 residues. The CDR3 loop is CASSHRTGGGKGQETQYF. In nucleotides, the CDR3 is TGTGCCAGCAGCCATCGGACAGGGGGCGGAAAAGGCCAAGAGACCCAGTACTTC.